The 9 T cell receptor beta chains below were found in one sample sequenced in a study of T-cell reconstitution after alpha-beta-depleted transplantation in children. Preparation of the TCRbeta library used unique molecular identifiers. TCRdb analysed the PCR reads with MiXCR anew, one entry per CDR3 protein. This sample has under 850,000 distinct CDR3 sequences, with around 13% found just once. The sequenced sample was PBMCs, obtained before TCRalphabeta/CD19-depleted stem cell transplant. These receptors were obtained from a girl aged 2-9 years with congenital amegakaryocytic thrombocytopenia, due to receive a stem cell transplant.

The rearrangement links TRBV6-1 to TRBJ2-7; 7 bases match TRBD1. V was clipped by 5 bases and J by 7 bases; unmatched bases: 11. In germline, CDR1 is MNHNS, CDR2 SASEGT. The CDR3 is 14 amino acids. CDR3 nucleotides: TGTGCCAGCAGTCAAACAGGGGCCCCAAGAGAGCAGTACTTC. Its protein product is CASSQTGAPREQYF.

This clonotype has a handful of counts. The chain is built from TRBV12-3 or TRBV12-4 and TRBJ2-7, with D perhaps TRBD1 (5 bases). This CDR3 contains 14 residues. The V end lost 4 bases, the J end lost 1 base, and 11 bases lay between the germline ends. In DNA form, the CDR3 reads TGTGCCAGCAGTTGGTCCAGGGTTTCCTACGAGCAGTACTTC. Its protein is CASSWSRVSYEQYF.

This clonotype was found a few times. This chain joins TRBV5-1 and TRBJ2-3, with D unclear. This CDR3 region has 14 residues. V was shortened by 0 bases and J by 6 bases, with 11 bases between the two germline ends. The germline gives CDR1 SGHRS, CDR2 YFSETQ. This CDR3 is CASSLVAERDTQYF. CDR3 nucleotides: TGCGCCAGCAGCTTGGTTGCGGAGAGGGATACGCAGTATTTT.

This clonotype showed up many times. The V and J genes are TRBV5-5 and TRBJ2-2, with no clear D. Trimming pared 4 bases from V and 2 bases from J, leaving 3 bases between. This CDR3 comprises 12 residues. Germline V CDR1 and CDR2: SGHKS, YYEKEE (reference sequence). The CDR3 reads CASSINTGELFF. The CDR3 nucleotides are TGTGCCAGCAGCATTAACACCGGGGAGCTGTTTTTT.

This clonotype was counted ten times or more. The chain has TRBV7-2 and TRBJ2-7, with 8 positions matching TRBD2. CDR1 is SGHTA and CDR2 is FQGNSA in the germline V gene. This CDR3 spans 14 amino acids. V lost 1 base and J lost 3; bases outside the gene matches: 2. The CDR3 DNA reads TGTGCCAGCAGCTTAGTGACTAGCGTCTACGAGCAGTACTTC. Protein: CASSLVTSVYEQYF.

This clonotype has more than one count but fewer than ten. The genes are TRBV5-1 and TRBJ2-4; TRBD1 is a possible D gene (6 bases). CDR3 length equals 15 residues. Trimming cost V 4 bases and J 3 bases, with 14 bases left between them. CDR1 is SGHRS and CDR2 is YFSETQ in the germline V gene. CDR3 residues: CASSPRDKDKNIQYF. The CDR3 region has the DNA TGCGCCAGCAGCCCCCGGGACAAGGACAAAAACATTCAGTACTTC.

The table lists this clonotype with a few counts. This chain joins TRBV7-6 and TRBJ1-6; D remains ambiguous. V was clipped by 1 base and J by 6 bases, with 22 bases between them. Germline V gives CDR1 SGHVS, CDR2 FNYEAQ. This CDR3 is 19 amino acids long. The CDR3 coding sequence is TGTGCCAGCAGCTTAGTGGGGTTGGCCCCGGGCGCCTTTAATTCACCCCTCCACTTT. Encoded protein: CASSLVGLAPGAFNSPLHF.

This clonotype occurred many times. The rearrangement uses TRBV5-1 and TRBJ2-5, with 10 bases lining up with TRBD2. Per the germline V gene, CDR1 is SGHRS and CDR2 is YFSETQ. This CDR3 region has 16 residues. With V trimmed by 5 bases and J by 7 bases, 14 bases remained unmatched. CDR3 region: CASSQPGLASKRTQYF. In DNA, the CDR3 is TGCGCCAGCAGTCAACCGGGACTAGCGTCCAAGAGGACCCAGTACTTC.

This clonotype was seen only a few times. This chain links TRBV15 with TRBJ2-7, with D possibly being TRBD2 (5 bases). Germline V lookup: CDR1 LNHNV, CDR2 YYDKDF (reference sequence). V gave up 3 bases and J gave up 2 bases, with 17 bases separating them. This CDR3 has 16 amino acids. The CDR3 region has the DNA TGTGCCACCAGCAGCTCCAAAGGAGGCAGGCCCTACGAGCAGTACTTC. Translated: CATSSSKGGRPYEQYF.